A single sample gave rise to the 23 T cell receptor beta chains below, sequenced in a study of Graves' ophthalmopathy and Graves' hyperthyroidism. TCR beta CDR3 amplification used RNA transcripts. The authors performed first-round RT-PCR with HTBI primers and then a second-round multiplex PCR. TCRdb re-called the multiplex PCR reads with MiXCR, one entry per CDR3 protein. The table has approximately 700,000 distinct CDR3 sequences, approximately 40% seen once. Sequencing was performed on peripheral blood. These receptors were taken from an adult man with Graves' ophthalmopathy.

V gene TRBV7-3 combines with J gene TRBJ2-2; 7 positions match TRBD1. Trimming at V came to 8 bases and at J to 0 bases, leaving 3 bases not matched to a gene. This CDR3 is built from 14 residues. Germline CDR1 SGHTA, CDR2 FQGTGA. The CDR3: CASQTGPNTGELFF. The CDR3 nucleotides read TGTGCCAGCCAGACAGGGCCGAACACCGGGGAGCTGTTTTTT.

In its sample, this clonotype was seen many times. The rearrangement links TRBV7-9 to TRBJ1-6; D is unclear. Germline V gives CDR1 SEHNR, CDR2 FQNEAQ (reference sequence). CDR3 length: 13 residues. V shed 1 base and J shed 10 bases, with 8 bases lying between them. The CDR3, as DNA: TGTGCCAGCAGCTTAGAGCCCGCGTCACCCCTCCACTTT. This gives the protein CASSLEPASPLHF.

This clonotype occurred once. This sequence joins TRBV7-9 and TRBJ2-2, with 10 positions matching TRBD2. The CDR3 is 13 residues long. CDR1 SEHNR and CDR2 FQNEAQ come from the germline V gene (reference sequence). V trimming: 11 bases; J trimming: 7 bases; junction bases outside the gene matches: 7. The CDR3 coding sequence is TGTGCCGGCCGACGACTAGCGGGCGGGGAGCTGTTTTTT. It yields the protein CAGRRLAGGELFF.

This chain uses TRBV7-9 with TRBJ2-3, with a possible D match to TRBD2 (6 bases). The CDR3 totals 14 residues. V was cut by 7 bases and J by 2 bases, with 13 bases left in between. CDR1 and CDR2 from the germline V gene are SEHNR and FQNEAQ (reference sequence). CDR3 in DNA: TGTGCCAGCACCCCGACTAGTCCCACAGATACGCAGTATTTT. This encodes CASTPTSPTDTQYF.

This clonotype was counted between two and nine times. A much more abundant neighbour one base away suggests this may be a read error. Without the conserved terminal phenylalanine or tryptophan, this CDR3 likely stems from a read error. This chain links TRBV2 with TRBJ1-2; D not certain. The CDR3 extends over 13 amino acids. Germline assignment: CDR1 SNHLY and CDR2 FYNNEI. Trimming took 4 bases from V and 5 from J, leaving 11 bases between them. The CDR3 is CASSVGPDYGYTL. The DNA of the CDR3 is TGTGCCAGCAGTGTAGGACCCGATTATGGCTACACCCTC.

This clonotype was seen only a few times. The chain uses TRBV7-7 and TRBJ2-2; 7 nucleotides agree with TRBD2. Germline CDR1 is SSHAT and CDR2 is FNYEAQ (reference sequence). The CDR3 consists of 14 residues. V lost 4 bases to trimming and J lost 5 bases; unmatched junction nucleotides: 4. CDR3 sequence: CASSSGRETGELFF. DNA of the CDR3: TGTGCCAGCAGCTCGGGGCGGGAGACCGGGGAGCTGTTTTTT. Supplemented by reference TRBV7-7 and TRBJ2-2, the full variable domain reads GAGVSQSPRYKVTKRGQDVTLRCDPISSHATLYWYQQALGQGPEFLTYFNYEAQPDKSGLPSDRFSAERPEGSISTLTIQRTEQRDSAMYRCASSSGRETGELFFGEGSRLTVL.

A note on this clonotype: One end of the junction does not line up with germline, which may come from a read error. V gene TRBV5-6 combines with J gene TRBJ2-7, with D hard to call. CDR3 length: 11 amino acids. Germline CDR1 and CDR2: SGHDT and YYEEEE. CDR3: CASSRGRIESF. In DNA form, the CDR3 reads TGTGCCAGCAGTCGAGGACGGATCGAGTCCTTC.

This clonotype was counted once. The gene calls are TRBV2 and TRBJ2-7, with D unclear. Germline CDR1 is SNHLY and CDR2 is FYNNEI. Between the trimmed V and J ends, which lost 5 bases and 6 bases, there was a span of 11 bases. The CDR3 is 12 amino acids. The chain's CDR3 is CASSKRVGEQYF. CDR3 nucleotides: TGTGCCAGCAGTAAAAGGGTGGGCGAGCAGTACTTC.

The CDR3 reads CASAVDRSNNSPLHF. In DNA, the CDR3 is TGTGCCAGCGCTGTGGACAGGAGCAATAATTCACCCCTCCACTTT. The rearrangement joins TRBV6-4 to TRBJ1-6, with 7 bases aligning to TRBD1. The germline gives CDR1 MRHNA, CDR2 SNTAGT. Unmatched junction bases numbered 9, after V lost 8 bases and J lost 5 bases. The CDR3 contains 15 residues.

This clonotype came up a few times. The rearrangement uses TRBV7-9 and TRBJ2-5; D gene uncertain. Deletions cut 6 bases from V and 5 bases from J, with 13 bases between. Per the germline V gene, CDR1 is SEHNR and CDR2 is FQNEAQ (reference sequence). The CDR3 totals 13 residues. CDR3 coding DNA: TGTGCCAGCAGAGTTTCTGCCGGGGAGACCCAGTACTTC. Amino acids: CASRVSAGETQYF.

The chain joins TRBV2 to TRBJ1-2; 7 positions match TRBD1. CDR3 length: 16 residues. Germline V CDR1 and CDR2: SNHLY, FYNNEI. The V gene end was trimmed by 8 bases and the J gene end by 4 bases; junction bases not matched to a gene: 16. The CDR3 loop reads CASAKFEGGKIYGYTF. The CDR3 nucleotides are TGTGCCAGCGCCAAATTCGAAGGGGGCAAGATCTATGGCTACACCTTC.

The chain carries TRBV29-1 and TRBJ1-1; 9 bases match TRBD1. Germline-derived CDR1 and CDR2 are SQVTM and ANQGSEA. This CDR3 is 13 amino acids long. V shed 6 bases and J 5 bases; nucleotides not matched to a gene: 7. CDR3 region: CSVVGTGSTEAFF. In nucleotides, the CDR3 is TGCAGCGTAGTCGGGACAGGGTCGACTGAAGCTTTCTTT.

The chain uses TRBV6-5 and TRBJ2-2; 8 positions match TRBD2. V dropped 7 bases and J dropped 4; count of bases not matched to a gene: 17. Germline CDR1 is MNHEY and CDR2 is SVGAGI. The CDR3 has 18 residues. The CDR3 DNA reads TGTGCCAGCACCCCCAGACAAGCGGGAGCTTCGGGCACCGGGGAGCTGTTTTTT. The encoded protein is CASTPRQAGASGTGELFF.

In its sample, this clonotype was seen a few times. V gene TRBV4-3 combines with J gene TRBJ2-7; D unclear. The CDR3 is 11 residues long. The V gene lost 3 bases and the J gene lost 6 bases, with 6 bases spanning the gap. The germline V gene encodes CDR1 LGHNA and CDR2 YSLEER. CDR3 bases: TGCGCCAGCAGCCATTCGGGCGAGCAGTACTTC. It codes for CASSHSGEQYF.

This CDR3 is CSVDTIPSGSIEQYF. As DNA, the CDR3 is TGCAGCGTCGACACAATTCCTAGCGGGAGCATCGAGCAGTACTTC. This chain joins TRBV29-1 and TRBJ2-7; 10 positions match TRBD2. This CDR3 spans 15 amino acids. Germline-derived CDR1 and CDR2 are SQVTM and ANQGSEA. The V and J ends lost 6 bases and 6 bases, in that order; junction bases with no gene match: 14.

This clonotype was seen a few times. This CDR3 reads CASSPHPTLNSPLHF. CDR3 coding DNA: TGTGCCAGCAGCCCCCATCCGACTCTTAATTCACCCCTCCACTTT. V gene TRBV14 combines with J gene TRBJ1-6; unclear D gene. CDR1 and CDR2 from the germline V gene are SGHDN and FVKESK. The length of the CDR3 is 15 residues. The germline V and J ends were trimmed by 4 bases and 6 bases, with 13 bases remaining between them.

The table lists this clonotype with a few counts. The CDR3 DNA reads as TGTGCCAGCAGCTTACCCGGGACAGGGGATCAGCCCCAGCATTTT. Encoded protein: CASSLPGTGDQPQHF. The J gene is TRBJ1-5, the V gene TRBV11-2, with TRBD1 identical over 10 bases. The germline V gene has CDR1 SGHAT and CDR2 FQNNGV. This CDR3 has 15 amino acids. V trimming: 2 bases; J trimming: 5 bases; junction bases outside the gene matches: 3.

The chain carries TRBV27 and TRBJ2-5, with a possible D match to TRBD1 (6 bases). Trimming took 5 bases from V and 4 from J, leaving 14 bases between them. There are 14 residues in the CDR3. The germline V gene has CDR1 MNHEY and CDR2 SMNVEV (reference sequence). CDR3 residues: CASSQQGPAETQYF. CDR3 DNA sequence: TGTGCCAGCAGTCAACAGGGTCCGGCAGAGACCCAGTACTTC.

In its sample, this clonotype was seen once. An end of the junction differs from the germline gene, which may be a read error. The chain employs TRBV10-3 and TRBJ1-5; 7 bases fit TRBD1. The CDR3 extends over 16 amino acids. The germline gives CDR1 ENHRY, CDR2 SYGVKD. The CDR3 here is CASSKTTGFLIRPQHF. The CDR3 DNA sequence: TGTGCCAGCAGTAAGACGACAGGGTTCCTTATCAGGCCCCAGCATTTT.

A word on this clonotype: An end of the junction differs from the germline gene, which may be a read error. The chain combines TRBV7-6 with TRBJ2-5; possible D gene TRBD1, 6 bases. The CDR3 is 16 residues long. Germline CDR1 and CDR2: SGHVS and FNYEAQ. This CDR3 reads CASSSGTTGSQGTQYF. The CDR3 coding sequence is TGCGCCAGCAGCTCGGGGACCACAGGGAGCCAAGGGACCCAGTACTTC.

This chain links TRBV7-9 with TRBJ2-7; unclear D gene. Trimming pared 3 bases from V and 2 bases from J, leaving 14 bases between. CDR1 is SEHNR, CDR2 FQNEAQ, per germline (reference sequence). This CDR3 has 15 amino acids. DNA for the CDR3: TGTGCCAGCAGCTTTAGTTCAACTCGAGCCTACGAGCAGTACTTC. Encoded protein: CASSFSSTRAYEQYF.

The chain couples TRBV7-2 to TRBJ2-7; D ambiguous. The CDR3 is 16 amino acids. V lost 1 base and J lost 4, with 17 bases in between. Germline assignment: CDR1 SGHTA and CDR2 FQGNSA. CDR3 nucleotide sequence: TGTGCCAGCAGCTTAGATAGAACACCTCTGGGTTACGAGCAGTACTTC. This codes for CASSLDRTPLGYEQYF.

The rearrangement links TRBV10-3 to TRBJ2-2, with a tentative D call TRBD1 (6 bases). This CDR3 is built from 15 residues. V dropped 6 bases and J dropped 0 bases, with 11 bases sitting between them. Looked up from germline, CDR1 is ENHRY and CDR2 is SYGVKD. CDR3 in DNA: TGTGCCATCAGCCCGGGACACTCGAACACCGGGGAGCTGTTTTTT. It codes for CAISPGHSNTGELFF.